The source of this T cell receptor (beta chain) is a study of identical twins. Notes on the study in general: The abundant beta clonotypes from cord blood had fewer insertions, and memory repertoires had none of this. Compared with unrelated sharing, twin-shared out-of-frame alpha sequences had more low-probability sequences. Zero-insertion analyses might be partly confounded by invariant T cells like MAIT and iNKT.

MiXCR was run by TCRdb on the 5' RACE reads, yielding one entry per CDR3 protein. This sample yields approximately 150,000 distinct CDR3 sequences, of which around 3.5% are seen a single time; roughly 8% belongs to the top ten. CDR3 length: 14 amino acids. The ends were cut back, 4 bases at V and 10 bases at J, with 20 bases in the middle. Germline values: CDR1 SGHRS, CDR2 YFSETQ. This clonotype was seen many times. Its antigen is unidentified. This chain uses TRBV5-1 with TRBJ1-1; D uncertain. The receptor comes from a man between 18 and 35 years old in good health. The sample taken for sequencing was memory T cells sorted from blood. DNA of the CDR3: TGCGCCAGCAGCCCCGAAGATCCAGGCGCGGCAGCTTTCTTT. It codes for CASSPEDPGAAAFF.